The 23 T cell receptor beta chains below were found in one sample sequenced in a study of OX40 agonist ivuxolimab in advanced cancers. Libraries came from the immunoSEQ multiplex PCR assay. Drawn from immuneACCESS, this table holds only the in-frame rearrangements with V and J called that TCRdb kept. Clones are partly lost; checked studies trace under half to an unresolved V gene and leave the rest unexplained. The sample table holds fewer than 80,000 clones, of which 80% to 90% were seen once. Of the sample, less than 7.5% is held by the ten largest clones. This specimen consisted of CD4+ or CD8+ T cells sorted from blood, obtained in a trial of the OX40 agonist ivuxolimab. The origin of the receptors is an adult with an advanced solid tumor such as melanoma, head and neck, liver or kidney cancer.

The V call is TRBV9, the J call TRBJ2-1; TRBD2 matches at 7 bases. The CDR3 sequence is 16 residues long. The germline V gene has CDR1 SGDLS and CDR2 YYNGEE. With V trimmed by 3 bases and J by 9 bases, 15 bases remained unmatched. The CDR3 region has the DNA TGTGCCAGCAGCGCTATCGGGTGGCGGGAGTCCGGTGAGCAGTTCTTC. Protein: CASSAIGWRESGEQFF.

The CDR3 bases are TGTGCCAGCAGCCTCCGTACCGGGGAGCTGTTTTTT. Translated, it gives CASSLRTGELFF. This rearrangement joins TRBV7-9 to TRBJ2-2; D not certain. With 5 bases removed from V and 5 bases from J, the gap between germline ends came to 6 bases. Germline V gene sequence: CDR1 SEHNR, CDR2 FQNEAQ (reference sequence). The CDR3 runs to 12 residues.

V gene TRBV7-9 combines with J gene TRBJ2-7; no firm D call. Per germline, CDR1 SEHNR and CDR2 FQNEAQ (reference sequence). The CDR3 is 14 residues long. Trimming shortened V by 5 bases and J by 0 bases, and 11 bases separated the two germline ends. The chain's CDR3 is CASSPGSNSYEQYF. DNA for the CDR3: TGTGCCAGCAGCCCCGGCAGTAACTCCTACGAGCAGTACTTC.

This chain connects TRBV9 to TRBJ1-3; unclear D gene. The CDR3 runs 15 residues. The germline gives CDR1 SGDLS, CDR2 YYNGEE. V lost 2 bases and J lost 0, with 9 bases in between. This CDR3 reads CASSVSESSGNTIYF. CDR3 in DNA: TGTGCCAGCAGCGTCTCGGAGAGCTCTGGAAACACCATATATTTT.

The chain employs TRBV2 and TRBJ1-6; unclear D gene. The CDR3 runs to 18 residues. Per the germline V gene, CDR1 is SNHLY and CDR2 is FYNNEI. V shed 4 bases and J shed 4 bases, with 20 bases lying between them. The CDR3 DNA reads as TGTGCCAGCAGTGTGGCCCGAGCAGAAGACAATTATAATTCACCCCTCCACTTT. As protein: CASSVARAEDNYNSPLHF.

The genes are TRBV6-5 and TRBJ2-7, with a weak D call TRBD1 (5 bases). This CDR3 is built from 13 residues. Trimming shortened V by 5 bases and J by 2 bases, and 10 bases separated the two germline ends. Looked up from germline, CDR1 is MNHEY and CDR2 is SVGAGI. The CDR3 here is CASSKTVAYEQYF. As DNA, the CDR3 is TGTGCCAGCAGTAAGACAGTAGCCTACGAGCAGTACTTC.

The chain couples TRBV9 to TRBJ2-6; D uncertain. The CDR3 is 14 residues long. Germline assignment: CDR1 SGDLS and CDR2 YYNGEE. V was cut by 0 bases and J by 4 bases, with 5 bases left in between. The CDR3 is CASSVASGANVLTF. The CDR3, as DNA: TGTGCCAGCAGCGTAGCATCCGGGGCCAACGTCCTGACTTTC.

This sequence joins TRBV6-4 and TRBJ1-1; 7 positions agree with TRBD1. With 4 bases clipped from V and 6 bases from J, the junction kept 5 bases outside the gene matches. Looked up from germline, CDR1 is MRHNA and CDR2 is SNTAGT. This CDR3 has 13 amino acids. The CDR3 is CASSGEGAPEAFF. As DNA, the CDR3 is TGTGCCAGCAGTGGTGAGGGGGCCCCTGAAGCTTTCTTT.

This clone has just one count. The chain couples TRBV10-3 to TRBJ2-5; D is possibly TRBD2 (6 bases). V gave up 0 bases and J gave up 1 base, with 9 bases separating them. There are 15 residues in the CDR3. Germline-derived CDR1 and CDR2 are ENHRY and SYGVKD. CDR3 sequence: CAISESEGSQETQYF. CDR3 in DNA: TGTGCCATCAGTGAGTCGGAGGGAAGCCAAGAGACCCAGTACTTC.

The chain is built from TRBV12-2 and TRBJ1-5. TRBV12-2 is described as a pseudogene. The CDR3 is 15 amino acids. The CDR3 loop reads CASRLAERGGQPQHF. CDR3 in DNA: TGTGCAAGTCGCTTAGCGGAACGGGGTGGCCAGCCCCAGCATTTT.

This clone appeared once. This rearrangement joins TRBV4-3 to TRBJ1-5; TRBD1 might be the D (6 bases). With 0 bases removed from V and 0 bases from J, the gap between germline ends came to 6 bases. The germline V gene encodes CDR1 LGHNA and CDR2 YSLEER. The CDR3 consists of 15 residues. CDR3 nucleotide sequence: TGCGCCAGCAGCCAAGAGGGGGCTAGCAATCAGCCCCAGCATTTT. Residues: CASSQEGASNQPQHF.

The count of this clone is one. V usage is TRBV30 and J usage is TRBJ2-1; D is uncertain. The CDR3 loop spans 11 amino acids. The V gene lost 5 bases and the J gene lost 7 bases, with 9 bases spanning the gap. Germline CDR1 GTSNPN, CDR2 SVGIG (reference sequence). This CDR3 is CAWGSWNEQFF. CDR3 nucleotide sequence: TGTGCCTGGGGGTCCTGGAATGAGCAGTTCTTC.

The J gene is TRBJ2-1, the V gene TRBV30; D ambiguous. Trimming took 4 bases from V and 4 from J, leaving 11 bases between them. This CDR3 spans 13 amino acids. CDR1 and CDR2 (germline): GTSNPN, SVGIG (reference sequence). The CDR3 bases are TGTGCCTGGAACTTGATAGAGTACAATGAGCAGTTCTTC. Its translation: CAWNLIEYNEQFF.

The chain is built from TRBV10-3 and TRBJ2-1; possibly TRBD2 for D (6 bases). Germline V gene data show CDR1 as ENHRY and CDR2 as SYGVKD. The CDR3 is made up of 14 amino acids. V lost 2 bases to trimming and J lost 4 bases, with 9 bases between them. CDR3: CAISERERYNEQFF. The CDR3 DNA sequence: TGTGCCATCAGTGAGCGGGAGAGGTACAATGAGCAGTTCTTC.

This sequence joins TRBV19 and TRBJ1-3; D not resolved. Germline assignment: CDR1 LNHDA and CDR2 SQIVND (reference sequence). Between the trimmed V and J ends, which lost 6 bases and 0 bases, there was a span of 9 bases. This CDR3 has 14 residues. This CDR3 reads CASSIPVSGNTIYF. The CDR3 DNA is TGTGCCAGTAGCATACCAGTCTCTGGAAACACCATATATTTT.

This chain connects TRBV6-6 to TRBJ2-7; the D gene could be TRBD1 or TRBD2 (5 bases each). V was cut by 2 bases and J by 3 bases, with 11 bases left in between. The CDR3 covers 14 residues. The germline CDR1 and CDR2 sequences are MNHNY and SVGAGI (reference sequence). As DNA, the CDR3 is TGTGCCAGCAGTTACGAGGGGCCCTACTACGAGCAGTACTTC. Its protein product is CASSYEGPYYEQYF.

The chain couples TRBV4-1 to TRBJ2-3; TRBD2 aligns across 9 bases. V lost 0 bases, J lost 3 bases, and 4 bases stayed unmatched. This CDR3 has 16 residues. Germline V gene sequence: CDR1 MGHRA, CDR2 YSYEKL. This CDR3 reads CASSQDPSGVTDTQYF. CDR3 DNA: TGCGCCAGCAGCCAAGATCCTAGCGGGGTGACAGATACGCAGTATTTT.

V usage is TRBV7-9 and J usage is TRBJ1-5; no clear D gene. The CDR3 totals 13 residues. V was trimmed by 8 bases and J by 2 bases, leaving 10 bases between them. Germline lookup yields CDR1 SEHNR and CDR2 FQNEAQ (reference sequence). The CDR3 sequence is CASGREGNQPQHF. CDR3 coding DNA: TGTGCCAGCGGACGAGAGGGCAATCAGCCCCAGCATTTT.

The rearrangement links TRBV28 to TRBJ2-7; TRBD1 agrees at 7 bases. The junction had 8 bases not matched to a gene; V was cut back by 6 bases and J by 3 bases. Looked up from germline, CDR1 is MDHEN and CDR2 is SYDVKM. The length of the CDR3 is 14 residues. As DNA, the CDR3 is TGTGCCAGCAGCTTTCCGGGACAGAGCTACGAGCAGTACTTC. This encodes CASSFPGQSYEQYF.

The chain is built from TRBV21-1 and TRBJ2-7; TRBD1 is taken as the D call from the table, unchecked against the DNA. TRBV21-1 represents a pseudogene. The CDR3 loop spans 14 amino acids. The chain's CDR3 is CASSKNGTENEQYF. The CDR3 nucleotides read TGTGCCAGCAGCAAAAACGGGACAGAGAACGAGCAGTACTTC.

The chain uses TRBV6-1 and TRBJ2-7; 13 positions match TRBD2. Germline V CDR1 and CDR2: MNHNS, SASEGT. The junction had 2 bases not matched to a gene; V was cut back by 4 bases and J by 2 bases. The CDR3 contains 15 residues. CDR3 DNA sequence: TGTGCCAGCAGTGGGGGACTAGCGGGACCCTACGAGCAGTACTTC. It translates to CASSGGLAGPYEQYF.

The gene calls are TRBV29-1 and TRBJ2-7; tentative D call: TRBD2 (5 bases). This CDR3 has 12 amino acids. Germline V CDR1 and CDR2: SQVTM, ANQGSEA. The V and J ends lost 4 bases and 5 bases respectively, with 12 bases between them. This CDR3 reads CSVVLVKDEQYF. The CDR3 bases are TGCAGCGTTGTACTAGTAAAGGACGAGCAGTACTTC.

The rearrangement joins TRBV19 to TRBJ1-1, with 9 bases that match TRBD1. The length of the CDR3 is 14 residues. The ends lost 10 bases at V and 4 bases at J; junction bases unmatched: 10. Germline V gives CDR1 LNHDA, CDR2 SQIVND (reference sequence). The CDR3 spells CATSPGTGITEAFF. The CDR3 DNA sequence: TGTGCCACCTCCCCCGGGACAGGGATCACTGAAGCTTTCTTT.